Listed below are T cell receptor beta chains from one sample, sequenced in a study of OX40 agonist ivuxolimab in advanced cancers. Assay used: immunoSEQ multiplex PCR; TCRdb lists only in-frame clones, some missing. The top ten hold about 0.42% of the sample, which has just under 75,000 clones, about 94% seen once. Sequenced here: CD4+ or CD8+ T cells sorted from blood, sampled in a trial of the OX40 agonist ivuxolimab. All receptors derive from an adult with an advanced solid tumor such as melanoma, head and neck, liver or kidney cancer. Both conserved end residues are part of each CDR3. The D gene is left open where the match is weak. The listing skips clone size in some rows; elsewhere it reads once, few, many or a size class.

D gene: NA; V gene: TRBV5-6; clone size: once; J gene: TRBJ1-5; CDR3 DNA: TGTGCCAGCAGCTTGAGAGACCAGCCCCAGCATTTT; CDR3 protein: CASSLRDQPQHF
D gene: NA; V gene: TRBV30; clone size: NA; J gene: TRBJ1-6; CDR3 DNA: TGTGCCTGGAGTGTACGGGCCTCACCCCTCCACTTT; CDR3 protein: CAWSVRASPLHF
D gene: NA; V gene: TRBV6-1; clone size: NA; J gene: TRBJ2-3; CDR3 DNA: TGTGCCAGCTCCGGGACAAGAGGAGATACGCAGTATTTT; CDR3 protein: CASSGTRGDTQYF
D gene: TRBD2; V gene: TRBV13; clone size: NA; J gene: TRBJ2-6; CDR3 DNA: TGTGCCAGCAGCTTAGACAGACTAGCGACTACCTCTGGGGCCAACGTCCTGACTTTC; CDR3 protein: CASSLDRLATTSGANVLTF
D gene: NA; V gene: TRBV15; clone size: NA; J gene: TRBJ2-5; CDR3 DNA: TGTGCCACCAGCAGAGGGGCTGGCGCGAGGGAGACCCAGTACTTC; CDR3 protein: CATSRGAGARETQYF
D gene: TRBD1; V gene: TRBV18; clone size: NA; J gene: TRBJ2-7; CDR3 DNA: TGTGCCAGCTCGGGGTCTACAGGGGGCGGCTACGAGCAGTACTTC; CDR3 protein: CASSGSTGGGYEQYF
D gene: NA; V gene: TRBV30; clone size: NA; J gene: TRBJ1-2; CDR3 DNA: TGTGCCTGGAGTGTCGCCCACATCTATGGCTACACCTTC; CDR3 protein: CAWSVAHIYGYTF
D gene: TRBD2; V gene: TRBV10-1; clone size: NA; J gene: TRBJ2-1; CDR3 DNA: TGCGCCAGCAGTGCAGATAGCGGGAGAATTGAGCAGTTCTTC; CDR3 protein: CASSADSGRIEQFF
D gene: TRBD1; V gene: TRBV27; clone size: NA; J gene: TRBJ2-7; CDR3 DNA: TGTGCCAGCAGTGCCCCACAGGGGCTCGAGCAGTACTTC; CDR3 protein: CASSAPQGLEQYF
D gene: TRBD2; V gene: TRBV11-2; clone size: NA; J gene: TRBJ2-7; CDR3 DNA: TGTGCCAGCAGCTTACCCTCGACTAGCGGGAGAACGAGCGAGCAGTACTTC; CDR3 protein: CASSLPSTSGRTSEQYF
D gene: NA; V gene: TRBV14; clone size: NA; J gene: TRBJ2-7; CDR3 DNA: TGTGCCAGCAGCCACCGTTGGGGGAACTCCTACGAGCAGTACTTC; CDR3 protein: CASSHRWGNSYEQYF
D gene: TRBD2; V gene: TRBV2; clone size: NA; J gene: TRBJ2-2; CDR3 DNA: TGTGCCAGCAGTGTTTTAGCGGGGACAACCGGGGAGCTGTTTTTT; CDR3 protein: CASSVLAGTTGELFF
D gene: NA; V gene: TRBV28; clone size: NA; J gene: TRBJ1-2; CDR3 DNA: TGTGCCAGCAGTTCGGGCGGTTACGGAGTGAGGGGCCCTGGCTACACCTTC; CDR3 protein: CASSSGGYGVRGPGYTF
D gene: TRBD1; V gene: TRBV18; clone size: NA; J gene: TRBJ1-5; CDR3 DNA: TGTGCCAGCTCACCTGAGACAGGGGGAGGTAGCAATCAGCCCCAGCATTTT; CDR3 protein: CASSPETGGGSNQPQHF
D gene: TRBD1; V gene: TRBV11-3; clone size: NA; J gene: TRBJ2-1; CDR3 DNA: TGTGCCAGCAGCTTAGTTACAGGGGGGCGCAATGAGCAGTTCTTC; CDR3 protein: CASSLVTGGRNEQFF
D gene: NA; V gene: TRBV13; clone size: NA; J gene: TRBJ2-2; CDR3 DNA: TGTGCCAGCAGAACTAAGGGGCAGGGCGGGGAGCTGTTTTTT; CDR3 protein: CASRTKGQGGELFF
D gene: NA; V gene: TRBV2; clone size: NA; J gene: TRBJ2-5; CDR3 DNA: TGTGCCAGCACCCCTGGAGAGACCCAGTACTTC; CDR3 protein: CASTPGETQYF
D gene: NA; V gene: TRBV5-8; clone size: NA; J gene: TRBJ2-5; CDR3 DNA: TGTGCCAGCAGCTTGGGAATCGACAACCAGGGGGAGACCCAGTACTTC; CDR3 protein: CASSLGIDNQGETQYF
D gene: TRBD1; V gene: TRBV5-4; clone size: NA; J gene: TRBJ2-5; CDR3 DNA: TGTGCCAGCAGCAAAGGACAGGGGGCTGGCCAAGAGACCCAGTACTTC; CDR3 protein: CASSKGQGAGQETQYF
D gene: NA; V gene: TRBV6-5; clone size: NA; J gene: TRBJ2-5; CDR3 DNA: TGTGCCAGCAGCCCCTGGACGGGCCAAGAGACCCAGTACTTC; CDR3 protein: CASSPWTGQETQYF
D gene: NA; V gene: TRBV29-1; clone size: few; J gene: TRBJ2-3; CDR3 DNA: TGCAGCTTCTATCCAGGGGCTCCCACAGATACGCAGTATTTT; CDR3 protein: CSFYPGAPTDTQYF
D gene: TRBD1; V gene: TRBV9; clone size: NA; J gene: TRBJ2-2; CDR3 DNA: TGTGCCAGCAGCGTTTCCGGGACAGGGCCAACGAACACCGGGGAGCTGTTTTTT; CDR3 protein: CASSVSGTGPTNTGELFF
D gene: NA; V gene: TRBV19; clone size: NA; J gene: TRBJ1-3; CDR3 DNA: TGTGCCAGTAAGGCAGGGGCCAACTCTGGAAACACCATATATTTT; CDR3 protein: CASKAGANSGNTIYF
D gene: NA; V gene: TRBV18; clone size: NA; J gene: TRBJ1-1; CDR3 DNA: TGTGCCAGCTCACCATCGGACCCTGAAGCTTTCTTT; CDR3 protein: CASSPSDPEAFF
D gene: NA; V gene: TRBV7-9; clone size: NA; J gene: TRBJ1-2; CDR3 DNA: TGTGCCAGCAGCCAGACGCTATCCTCGGGGGCGCTTACCTTC; CDR3 protein: CASSQTLSSGALTF
D gene: NA; V gene: TRBV18; clone size: NA; J gene: TRBJ2-7; CDR3 DNA: TGTGCCAGCTCACCAGGAGGGGATCCCTACGAGCAGTACTTC; CDR3 protein: CASSPGGDPYEQYF
D gene: NA; V gene: TRBV11-3; clone size: NA; J gene: TRBJ2-7; CDR3 DNA: TGTGCCAGCAGCTTTACCTACGAGCAGTACTTC; CDR3 protein: CASSFTYEQYF
D gene: NA; V gene: TRBV28; clone size: NA; J gene: TRBJ1-4; CDR3 DNA: TGTGCCAGCAGTTTAGGGGGGGCCGATGAAAAACTGTTTTTT; CDR3 protein: CASSLGGADEKLFF
D gene: NA; V gene: TRBV10-3; clone size: NA; J gene: TRBJ2-5; CDR3 DNA: TGTGCCATCAGAGAACAGGGTAGGGGAGAGACCCAGTACTTC; CDR3 protein: CAIREQGRGETQYF